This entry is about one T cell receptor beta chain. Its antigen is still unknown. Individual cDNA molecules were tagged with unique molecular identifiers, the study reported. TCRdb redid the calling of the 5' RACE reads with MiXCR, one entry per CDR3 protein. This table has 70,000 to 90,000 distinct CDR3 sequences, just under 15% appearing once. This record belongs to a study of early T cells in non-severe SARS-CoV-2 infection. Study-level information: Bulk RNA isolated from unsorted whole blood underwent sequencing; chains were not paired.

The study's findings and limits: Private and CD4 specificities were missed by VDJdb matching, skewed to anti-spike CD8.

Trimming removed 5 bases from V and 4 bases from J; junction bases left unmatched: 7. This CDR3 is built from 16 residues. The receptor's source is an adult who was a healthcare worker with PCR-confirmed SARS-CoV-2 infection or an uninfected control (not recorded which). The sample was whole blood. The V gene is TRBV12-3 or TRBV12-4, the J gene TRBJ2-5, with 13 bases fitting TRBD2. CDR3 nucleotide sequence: TGTGCCAGCAGTCCGGGGGGACTAGCGGGAAGAGAGACCCAGTACTTC. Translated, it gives CASSPGGLAGRETQYF.